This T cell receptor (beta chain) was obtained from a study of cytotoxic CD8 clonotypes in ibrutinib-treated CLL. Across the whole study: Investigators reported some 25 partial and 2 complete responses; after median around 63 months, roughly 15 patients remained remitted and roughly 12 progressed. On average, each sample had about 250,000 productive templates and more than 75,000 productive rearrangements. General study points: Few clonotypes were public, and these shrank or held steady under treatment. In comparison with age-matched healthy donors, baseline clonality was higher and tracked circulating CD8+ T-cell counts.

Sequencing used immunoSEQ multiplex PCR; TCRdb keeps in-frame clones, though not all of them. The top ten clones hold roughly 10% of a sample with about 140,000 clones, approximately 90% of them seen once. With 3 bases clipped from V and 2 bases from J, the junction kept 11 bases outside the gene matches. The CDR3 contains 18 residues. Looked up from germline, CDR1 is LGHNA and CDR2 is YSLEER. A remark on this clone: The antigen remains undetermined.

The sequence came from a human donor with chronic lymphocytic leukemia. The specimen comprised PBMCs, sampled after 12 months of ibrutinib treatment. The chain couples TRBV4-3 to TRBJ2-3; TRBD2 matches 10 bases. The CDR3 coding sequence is TGCGCCAGCAGCCATGGGACCTGGACTAGCGGAAACACAGATACGCAGTATTTT. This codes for CASSHGTWTSGNTDTQYF.